Listed below are T cell receptor beta chains from one sample, sequenced in a study of T cells in narcolepsy. Libraries were prepared by immunoSEQ multiplex PCR; TCRdb keeps only in-frame clonotypes and omits some of them. The repertoire consists of fewer than 30,000 clones, with just under 85% occurring once and the leading ten covering 0.7% to 0.75%. Material: CD45RA- memory CD4+ T cells from PBMCs. Receptors originate from a human donor with narcolepsy. Both conserved end residues are part of each CDR3. The D gene is left open where the match is weak. Clone size, where shown, is once, few, many, or a class for clones that have expanded.

TRBJ1-1,TRBV25-1,NA,NA,TGTGCCAGCAGCGCGTATACGAGTTTGAACACTGAAGCTTTCTTT,CASSAYTSLNTEAFF
TRBJ1-1,TRBV29-1,TRBD1,NA,TGCAGCGTGTCCGGGACAGGAGGGACTGAAGCTTTCTTT,CSVSGTGGTEAFF
TRBJ2-5,TRBV5-6,TRBD1,NA,TGTGCCAGCAGCTTGGTAGCCGGGACAGAAGAGACCCAGTACTTC,CASSLVAGTEETQYF
TRBJ2-1,TRBV7-2,TRBD2,NA,TGTGCCAGCAGCTGGGGACTAGCGGGGGCCAATGAGCAGTTCTTC,CASSWGLAGANEQFF
TRBJ2-1,TRBV5-1,NA,NA,TGCGCCAGCAGCTTTGACGGGAGTCATGGCAATGAGCAGTTCTTC,CASSFDGSHGNEQFF
TRBJ2-1,TRBV10-1,TRBD2,NA,TGCGCCAGCAATTCCGGCGGGAGAAAGGGTGAGCAGTTCTTC,CASNSGGRKGEQFF
TRBJ1-2,TRBV9,NA,few,TGTGCCAGCAGCGTAGAAGGGGACTATGGCTACACCTTC,CASSVEGDYGYTF
TRBJ2-7,TRBV5-1,NA,NA,TGCGCCAGCAGCTCGGCGGCAGGACCTTATGCAACGTTC,CASSSAAGPYATF
TRBJ2-3,TRBV27,NA,NA,TGTGCCAGCAGAAAAGTCGACAGCTCCCGCGGAGATACGCAGTATTTT,CASRKVDSSRGDTQYF
TRBJ2-1,TRBV6-1,TRBD2,NA,TGTGCCAGCAGTGTGACTAGCGGGAGTGCCGGATACAATGAGCAGTTCTTC,CASSVTSGSAGYNEQFF
TRBJ2-7,TRBV7-9,NA,NA,TGTGCCAGCAGCCAACAGAGGGACGAGCAGTACTTC,CASSQQRDEQYF
TRBJ2-4,TRBV4-1,TRBD1,NA,TGCGCCAGCAGCCAAGTTGGGGACAGGGCCAAAAACATTCAGTACTTC,CASSQVGDRAKNIQYF
TRBJ1-4,TRBV7-9,NA,NA,TGTGCCAGCAGCCTCGGGTCGGGGGGTACAACTAATGAAAAACTGTTTTTT,CASSLGSGGTTNEKLFF
TRBJ2-7,TRBV27,TRBD2,NA,TGTGCCAGCAGTTCCGCTAGCGGCGATTCCTACGAGCAGTACTTC,CASSSASGDSYEQYF
TRBJ2-3,TRBV5-1,TRBD2,NA,TGCGCCAGCAGCCCCAGGACTAGCGGGGGCACAGATACGCAGTATTTT,CASSPRTSGGTDTQYF
TRBJ2-2,TRBV7-9,NA,NA,TGTGCCAGCACCCTAGGCAGTTCCACCGGGGAGCTGTTTTTT,CASTLGSSTGELFF
TRBJ2-7,TRBV7-6,NA,NA,TGTGCCAGCAGCTTGTTCTCCTCCTACGAGCAGTACTTC,CASSLFSSYEQYF
TRBJ2-3,TRBV6-4,NA,NA,TGTGCCAGCAGTACCAGTTTCAGGGATACGCAGTATTTT,CASSTSFRDTQYF
TRBJ2-2,TRBV5-6,NA,NA,TGTGCCAGCAGCTCGCCGACCGGCTCCGCGCTGTTTTTT,CASSSPTGSALFF
TRBJ1-2,TRBV7-2,NA,NA,TGTGCCAGCAGCTTAGCGGCCGGGAATGGCTACACCTTC,CASSLAAGNGYTF